The next 3 T cell receptor beta chains were all read from a single sample in a study of blood T cell repertoires in COVID-19. Profiled with immunoSEQ multiplex PCR; TCRdb holds only in-frame clones, not every one. The table includes around 500,000 clones, roughly 90% detected once. The sample comprised PBMCs or T cells enriched from blood (not recorded which). All receptors derive from a woman aged 40 to 49 who had recovered from COVID-19.

The chain combines TRBV13 with TRBJ2-6; the match to TRBD1 covers 10 bases. The V gene end was trimmed by 3 bases and the J gene end by 1 base; junction bases not matched to a gene: 9. Germline lookup yields CDR1 PRHDT and CDR2 FYEKMQ (reference sequence). This CDR3 spans 19 amino acids. CDR3 sequence: CASSFWTGGFLSGANVLTF. DNA for the CDR3: TGTGCCAGCAGCTTCTGGACAGGGGGTTTCTTGTCTGGGGCCAACGTCCTGACTTTC.

This sequence joins TRBV6-5 and TRBJ1-1; D is perhaps TRBD1 (5 bases). Germline values: CDR1 MNHEY, CDR2 SVGAGI. This CDR3 comprises 15 residues. The V end was cut by 8 bases, the J end by 0 bases, with 16 bases between. Written as DNA, the CDR3 is TGTGCCAGCCATTTATCTTCAGGGTTGAACACTGAAGCTTTCTTT. This translates into CASHLSSGLNTEAFF.

The rearrangement links TRBV29-1 to TRBJ1-2, with 7 bases aligning to TRBD1. In germline, CDR1 is SQVTM, CDR2 ANQGSEA. CDR3 size: 13 residues. J lost 11 bases, V lost 7 bases, and 16 bases had no gene match. The DNA of the CDR3 is TGCAGCGCCTACGGGACAGCAACTCTGAGATACACCTTC. Translated, it gives CSAYGTATLRYTF.